These T cell receptor beta chains were read from a single sample in a study of PD-L1 blockade in urothelial cancer. Profiling relied on immunoSEQ multiplex PCR, and the TCRdb table lists in-frame clones only, not all of them. This table holds around 100,000 clones, over 75% found once. Sequencing was performed on PBMCs, taken around atezolizumab (anti-PD-L1) treatment. All receptors derive from a man aged 50 or older with urothelial cancer. Each CDR3 is given with its conserved first and last residue. D genes are given only for firm matches. For some rows the clone size is stated as once, few or many, or as a class when expanded; others skip it.

V gene,D gene,J gene,clone size,CDR3 DNA,CDR3 protein
TRBV7-9,.,TRBJ2-2,.,TGTGCCAGCAGCTTAGATGTATTCACCGGGGAGCTGTTTTTT,CASSLDVFTGELFF
TRBV27,.,TRBJ1-5,.,TGTGCCAGCAGTTTGAGTGGCAATCAGCCCCAGCATTTT,CASSLSGNQPQHF
TRBV10-3,.,TRBJ2-2,.,TGTGCCATCAGTGGAGGACTTTACACCGGGGAGCTGTTTTTT,CAISGGLYTGELFF
TRBV7-9,TRBD1,TRBJ1-3,.,TGTGCCAGCACCAAGGGGGACAGGGGGCTGACTGGAAACACCATATATTTT,CASTKGDRGLTGNTIYF
TRBV5-1,.,TRBJ2-2,.,TGCGCCAGCAGCTTGCAGAGGCTAGGGAACACCGGGGAGCTGTTTTTT,CASSLQRLGNTGELFF
TRBV28,.,TRBJ2-1,.,TGTGCCAGCAGTTTATTCGCGGGTCGCTCCTACAATGAGCAGTTCTTC,CASSLFAGRSYNEQFF
TRBV4-1,TRBD2,TRBJ2-5,.,TGCGCCAGCAGCCAAGAAAGGGGGGCGGGAGGGGTCCAAGAGACCCAGTACTTC,CASSQERGAGGVQETQYF
TRBV6-1,.,TRBJ2-7,.,TGTGCCAGCAGTGAAGCGGTTAGATGGGAGCAGTACTTC,CASSEAVRWEQYF
TRBV9,.,TRBJ2-1,once,TGTGCCAGCAGCGTAGGGGGCAAAACCTACAATGAGCAGTTCTTC,CASSVGGKTYNEQFF
TRBV27,.,TRBJ2-2,.,TGTGCCAGCAGTTTGGACTTGAACACCGGGGAGCTGTTTTTT,CASSLDLNTGELFF
TRBV6-6,TRBD1,TRBJ2-2,.,TGTGCCAGCAGTCTCCACGGGACAGGGCGGGGCGGGGAGCTGTTTTTT,CASSLHGTGRGGELFF
TRBV30,TRBD1,TRBJ1-2,.,TGTGCCTGGAGGGTAACAGGGGTCCACTATGGCTACACCTTC,CAWRVTGVHYGYTF
TRBV28,TRBD1,TRBJ2-7,.,TGTGCCAGCAGGTTCCGGGACAGGGGTAACGAGCAGTACTTC,CASRFRDRGNEQYF
TRBV13,.,TRBJ2-3,.,TGTGCCAGCAGCTTTCCGACTAGCACAGATACGCAGTATTTT,CASSFPTSTDTQYF
TRBV9,.,TRBJ2-2,.,TGTGCCAGCAGCGGGATGGGCCCCGGGGAGCTGTTTTTT,CASSGMGPGELFF
TRBV6-1,TRBD1,TRBJ1-5,.,TGTGCCAGCAGCCGGGACAGTTTAAACAATCAGCCCCAGCATTTT,CASSRDSLNNQPQHF
TRBV5-4,.,TRBJ2-3,.,TGTGCCAGCAGCGCACTCGGTACGCAGTATTTT,CASSALGTQYF
TRBV7-6,TRBD2,TRBJ2-2,.,TGTGCCAGCAGCCCGACTAGCGGGAGGGCCTTCACCGGGGAGCTGTTTTTT,CASSPTSGRAFTGELFF
TRBV25-1,.,TRBJ2-1,.,TGTGCCAGCAGTGACAATGACTATAGGAATGAGCAGTTCTTC,CASSDNDYRNEQFF
TRBV30,.,TRBJ2-7,few,TGTGCCTGGAGTATGTTCGGCTCCTACGAGCAGTACTTC,CAWSMFGSYEQYF
TRBV7-2,TRBD1,TRBJ2-7,.,TGTGCCAGCAGCTTTACCGTGGCAGGGGGTTCCTACGAGCAGTACTTC,CASSFTVAGGSYEQYF
TRBV4-1,.,TRBJ2-3,once,TGCGCCAGCAGCCAAGATTCAGCCGGGAGCTGGGGAGATACGCAGTATTTT,CASSQDSAGSWGDTQYF
TRBV4-2,.,TRBJ1-5,few,TGTGCCAGCAGCCAAGCCCAGTATAGCAATCAGCCCCAGCATTTT,CASSQAQYSNQPQHF
TRBV5-4,TRBD2,TRBJ2-7,.,TGTGCCAGCAAACTAGCGGGAGGCCACGAGCAGTACTTC,CASKLAGGHEQYF
TRBV5-6,TRBD2,TRBJ2-1,.,TGTGCCAGCAGCTTGATGGTAGCGGGAAACAATGAGCAGTTCTTC,CASSLMVAGNNEQFF
TRBV14,TRBD2,TRBJ2-2,once,TGTGCCAGCAGACTAGCGGGGACCGGGGAGCTGTTTTTT,CASRLAGTGELFF
TRBV5-6,TRBD1,TRBJ2-5,.,TGTGCCAGCAGCAGCGGGACAGGGGTCTGGGAGACCCAGTACTTC,CASSSGTGVWETQYF
TRBV5-1,.,TRBJ2-7,.,TGCGCCAGCAGCTTGGTTGGGGCTGACGAGCAGTACTTC,CASSLVGADEQYF
TRBV7-6,.,TRBJ1-2,few,TGTGCCAGCAGTTCCTCCGTCCTGGCAGCGGGCTACACCTTC,CASSSSVLAAGYTF
TRBV6-6,.,TRBJ2-3,.,TGTGCCAGCAGTTACAAAGCGTCGGGAGAAACAGATACGCAGTATTTT,CASSYKASGETDTQYF
TRBV29-1,TRBD2,TRBJ2-3,once,TGCAGCGTTGTCCGGGGGTCTAGCGGGGCTAGCACAGATACGCAGTATTTT,CSVVRGSSGASTDTQYF
TRBV7-9,TRBD2,TRBJ2-1,.,TGTGCCAGCAGCCCCGCGGCGGGACTAGCGGGCAATGAGCAGTTCTTC,CASSPAAGLAGNEQFF
TRBV10-3,TRBD2,TRBJ2-3,.,TGTGCCATCAGTAGGGGACTAGCGGGAGCAGGTACGCAGTATTTT,CAISRGLAGAGTQYF
TRBV9,TRBD2,TRBJ2-1,.,TGTGCCAGCAGCGTAGCTAGCGGGAACCACAATGAGCAGTTCTTC,CASSVASGNHNEQFF
TRBV6-5,.,TRBJ1-2,.,TGTGCCAGCAGTTACGGGCCCATCTATGGCTACACCTTC,CASSYGPIYGYTF
TRBV27,TRBD2,TRBJ2-3,.,TGTGCCAGCAGTCCGGTTGCGGGAGGTTCAGATACGCAGTATTTT,CASSPVAGGSDTQYF
TRBV5-1,.,TRBJ2-5,.,TGCGCCAGCAGCTCGGACAGACGCGAGACCCAGTACTTC,CASSSDRRETQYF
TRBV19,.,TRBJ1-2,once,TGTGCCAGTAGTAAGGACAGCAACTATGGCTACACCTTC,CASSKDSNYGYTF
TRBV6-1,.,TRBJ2-7,.,TGTGCCAGCAGTGAAGCGCGCTGGGGGCTCTCCTACGAGCAGTACTTC,CASSEARWGLSYEQYF
TRBV6-1,TRBD2,TRBJ2-3,.,TGTGCCAGCAGTGATCTAGCGGGAGGCCTCACAGATACGCAGTATTTT,CASSDLAGGLTDTQYF
TRBV4-2,.,TRBJ2-1,.,TGTGCCAGCAGCCAAGTTCCCGGAGTTGGTGAGCAGTTCTTC,CASSQVPGVGEQFF
TRBV7-3,TRBD1,TRBJ1-2,.,TGTGCCAGCAGCAGGGACAGAGGCTATGGCTACACCTTC,CASSRDRGYGYTF
TRBV13,TRBD1,TRBJ1-3,.,TGTGCCAGCAGCTTATACAGGGGGCGAGAAAACACCATATATTTT,CASSLYRGRENTIYF